Listed here is a single T cell receptor beta chain. Germline CDR1 reads WSHSY; CDR2 reads SAAADI. Trimming cost V 3 bases and J 6 bases, with 5 bases left between them. CDR3 length: 12 amino acids. The data originate from a study of blood T cell repertoires in COVID-19. Study-level background: T cells, B-cell-depleted T cells, or PBMCs supplied cDNA or gDNA.

In the authors' workflow: How many nucleated cells were present was estimated from reference gene primer amplification. The protocol was immunoSEQ multiplex PCR, while the TCRdb copy is restricted to in-frame clones and leaves out a portion. V, J and clone size are those of that table, while D and trimming were read from the DNA. Of tens of thousands of clones detected, around nine tenths appear once; the ten largest clones hold around 10%. Sequencing used peripheral blood. V usage is TRBV10-2 and J usage is TRBJ2-2; D might be TRBD2 (5 bases). The sequence was obtained from a man older than 75 with acute or convalescent COVID-19. CDR3 coding DNA: TGCGCCAGCAGTGAAGCGGCCGGGGAGCTGTTTTTT. Residues: CASSEAAGELFF.